These T cell receptor beta chains were read from a single sample in a study of CD8 T cells in ankylosing spondylitis. TCRdb itself ran the 5' RACE reads through MiXCR, one entry per CDR3 protein. There are around 150,000 distinct CDR3 sequences in the sample; roughly 34% occur only once, and around 6.2% lies in the top ten. Sample: synovial fluid, either unsorted or a sorted T cell fraction (not recorded which). The receptors were gathered from a male donor with ankylosing spondylitis. The CDR3 runs from the conserved cysteine through the conserved F or W. A D gene is named only where the DNA matches it firmly. Expanded clones get a size class; other rows say once, few or many, or leave the size out.

CDR3 length | D gene | clone size | J gene | V gene | CDR3 DNA | CDR3 protein
14 | TRBD1 | . | TRBJ2-7 | TRBV5-1 | TGCGCCAGCAGCAGCGGGACAGGGCAAAGAGAGCAGTACTTC | CASSSGTGQREQYF
15 | TRBD2 | . | TRBJ2-7 | TRBV7-2 | TGTGCCAGCAGCCTAGCGGGAGAGACCGTCTACGAGCAGTACTTC | CASSLAGETVYEQYF
13 | TRBD2 | . | TRBJ2-7 | TRBV20-1 | TGCAGTGCGAAGCGGGACGTGGCCTACGAGCAGTACTTC | CSAKRDVAYEQYF
13 | TRBD1 | . | TRBJ1-2 | TRBV20-1 | TGCAGTGCACTTCGACAGGGGGCACAGGGCTACACCTTC | CSALRQGAQGYTF
13 | . | many | TRBJ1-1 | TRBV6-2/TRBV6-3 | TGTGCCAGCAGTTACCTCCCGAACACTGAAGCTTTCTTT | CASSYLPNTEAFF
14 | . | . | TRBJ1-5 | TRBV12-3/TRBV12-4 | TGTGCCAGCAGTTTGACAGATAGCAATCAGCCCCAGCATTTT | CASSLTDSNQPQHF
18 | . | . | TRBJ2-6 | TRBV12-3/TRBV12-4 | TGTGCCAGCAGTTTATACGACACTTTTTTCTCTGGGGCCAACGTCCTGACTTTC | CASSLYDTFFSGANVLTF
14 | . | . | TRBJ1-1 | TRBV4-1 | TGCGCCAGCAGCCAAGTGAACAGGGAGACTGAAGCTTTCTTT | CASSQVNRETEAFF
15 | . | few | TRBJ1-1 | TRBV5-1 | TGCGCCAGCAGCTTGGTTTCTCGGTCGGTCACTGAAGCTTTCTTT | CASSLVSRSVTEAFF
19 | TRBD1 | many | TRBJ2-3 | TRBV3-1 | TGTGCCAGCAGCCACCGAATCGGGGGACAGGGTGTTGCCACAGATACGCAGTATTTT | CASSHRIGGQGVATDTQYF
13 | . | . | TRBJ1-2 | TRBV7-2 | TGTGCCAGCAGCCTTAACAGGGCGTATGGCTACACCTTC | CASSLNRAYGYTF
13 | TRBD2 | . | TRBJ2-1 | TRBV5-1 | TGCGCCAGCAGCTTGGGACTAGCGGGGGAGCAGTTCTTC | CASSLGLAGEQFF
16 | . | . | TRBJ1-1 | TRBV14 | TGTGCCAGCAGCCAAGATGTGGGTTCCCCGAACACTGAAGCTTTCTTT | CASSQDVGSPNTEAFF
13 | . | many | TRBJ2-2 | TRBV28 | TGTGCCAGCAGTTTGGCGGGGACCGGGGAGCTGTTTTTT | CASSLAGTGELFF
15 | . | . | TRBJ1-5 | TRBV5-8 | TGTGCCAGCACCTGGGCCGGGGGCAGCAATCAGCCCCAGCATTTT | CASTWAGGSNQPQHF
17 | TRBD2 | . | TRBJ2-3 | TRBV20-1 | TGCAGTGCTAGAGGGGGCGGGAGGATAGGTGGCACAGATACGCAGTATTTT | CSARGGGRIGGTDTQYF
14 | . | . | TRBJ1-5 | TRBV2 | TGTGCCAGCAGGGGGGCCAGCCACAATCAGCCCCAGCATTTT | CASRGASHNQPQHF
16 | . | . | TRBJ1-2 | TRBV11-3 | TGTGCCAGCAGCTTCGCCGGGACACTTGGAGACTATGGCTACACCTTC | CASSFAGTLGDYGYTF
15 | TRBD1 | many | TRBJ1-1 | TRBV20-1 | TGCAGTGCGGCACCCCGACAGGGGGGGAACACTGAAGCTTTCTTT | CSAAPRQGGNTEAFF
13 | TRBD2 | . | TRBJ2-1 | TRBV27 | TGTGCCAGCGGCCCCCAGCGGGGCTATGAGCAGTTCTTC | CASGPQRGYEQFF
14 | TRBD1 | few | TRBJ2-3 | TRBV7-8 | TGTGCCAGCAGCTACAGGGGGCTTGCAGATACGCAGTATTTT | CASSYRGLADTQYF
18 | TRBD2 | many | TRBJ2-1 | TRBV11-2 | TGTGCCAGCAGCCGCGGGACTAGCGGGGGGGCCTTCTACAATGAGCAGTTCTTC | CASSRGTSGGAFYNEQFF
15 | . | . | TRBJ2-7 | TRBV27 | TGTGCCAGCAGTTTTCGGCCCGGGGGGCTTAGAGAGCAGTACTTC | CASSFRPGGLREQYF
16 | TRBD1 | many | TRBJ1-2 | TRBV7-2 | TGTGCCAGCAGACTTTCCGGGACAGCTTCTAACTATGGCTACACCTTC | CASRLSGTASNYGYTF
15 | . | many | TRBJ1-5 | TRBV20-1 | TGCAGTGCTAGAGGGGGCGCTGGGAGCAATCAGCCCCAGCATTTT | CSARGGAGSNQPQHF
11 | TRBD2 | . | TRBJ2-3 | TRBV29-1 | TGCAGCGTTAATTTAGCGGGTACGCAGTATTTT | CSVNLAGTQYF
16 | . | once | TRBJ2-3 | TRBV11-2 | TGTGCCAGCAGCTTAGCCATTAACCGCCGTGGGGATACGCAGTATTTT | CASSLAINRRGDTQYF
15 | TRBD2 | many | TRBJ2-1 | TRBV3-1 | TGTGCCAGCAGCCATTCCCCGACTAGCTTTGATGAGCAGTTCTTC | CASSHSPTSFDEQFF
13 | . | many | TRBJ2-2 | TRBV20-1 | TGCAGTGCTAGAGGCACGAACACCGGGGAGCTGTTTTTT | CSARGTNTGELFF
14 | . | few | TRBJ2-5 | TRBV11-2 | TGTGCCAGCAGCCCTGGACCTCGGCAGGAGACCCAGTACTTC | CASSPGPRQETQYF
15 | . | many | TRBJ2-7 | TRBV28 | TGTGCCAGCAGCCGAGGACCGTTGGTACTTTACGAGCAGTACTTC | CASSRGPLVLYEQYF
12 | . | many | TRBJ1-5 | TRBV19 | TGTGCCAGTAGTATCCGGGGTCAGCCCCAGCATTTT | CASSIRGQPQHF
16 | TRBD2 | . | TRBJ2-7 | TRBV4-2 | TGTGCCAGCAGCCAAGGGGGACTAGCGGGAGTACACGAGCAGTACTTC | CASSQGGLAGVHEQYF
14 | . | few | TRBJ1-1 | TRBV2 | TGTGCCAGCAGCAGTACCACAGGGATAATTGGAGCTTTCTTT | CASSSTTGIIGAFF
16 | TRBD1 | once | TRBJ1-2 | TRBV12-3/TRBV12-4 | TGTGCCAGCAGTTCCCTTTCGACCGGGACAGGGAGTGGCTACACCTTC | CASSSLSTGTGSGYTF
15 | . | . | TRBJ2-1 | TRBV3-1 | TGTGCCAGCAGACCAGGACACTCCAAGAACAATGAGCAGTTCTTC | CASRPGHSKNNEQFF
14 | . | . | TRBJ2-7 | TRBV3-1 | TGTGCCAGCAGCCAAGGGTGGAGCTCCTACGAGCAGTACTTC | CASSQGWSSYEQYF
14 | . | . | TRBJ1-4 | TRBV10-3 | TGTGCCATCAGCGTGGACAGCTTTAATGAAAAACTGTTTTTT | CAISVDSFNEKLFF
14 | TRBD1 | few | TRBJ1-4 | TRBV12-3/TRBV12-4 | TGTGCCAGCAGGGCCGAGACAGGGAATGAAAAACTGTTTTTT | CASRAETGNEKLFF
16 | TRBD2 | few | TRBJ2-1 | TRBV20-1 | TGCAGTGCTAGAGTAAGAGGTAGCGGGAGATTGGCCGAGCAGTTCTTC | CSARVRGSGRLAEQFF
14 | . | few | TRBJ2-5 | TRBV4-1 | TGCGCCAGCAGCCTCTCTCAGGGGGGAGAGACCCAGTACTTC | CASSLSQGGETQYF
12 | . | . | TRBJ1-5 | TRBV7-8 | TGTGCCAGCAGCTTTATGGCAGGAGCCCAGCATTTT | CASSFMAGAQHF
14 | . | . | TRBJ2-5 | TRBV4-1 | TGCGCCAGCTCCAAGGGGACAAACCAAGAGACCCAGTACTTC | CASSKGTNQETQYF
13 | . | . | TRBJ2-3 | TRBV6-2/TRBV6-3 | TGTGCCAGCAGTTACCCCCCGACAGATACGCAGTATTTT | CASSYPPTDTQYF
15 | TRBD1 | . | TRBJ2-7 | TRBV24-1 | TGTGCCACCAGTGATTCAGGACAGGGGGTGTACGAGCAGTACTTC | CATSDSGQGVYEQYF
15 | . | few | TRBJ2-7 | TRBV6-5 | TGTGCCAGCAGTTACTCGGATAGCGGCACCTACGAGCAGTACTTC | CASSYSDSGTYEQYF
14 | TRBD1 | many | TRBJ2-2 | TRBV6-5 | TGTGCCAGCAGTAGGGACAGGACCACCGGGGAGCTGTTTTTT | CASSRDRTTGELFF
15 | . | . | TRBJ2-4 | TRBV28 | TGTGCCAGCAGTTCCCTCCAAATGGCCAAAAACATTCAGTACTTC | CASSSLQMAKNIQYF
14 | . | . | TRBJ2-7 | TRBV11-3 | TGTGCCAGCAGCCATAGATTCGTCCCCTACGAGCAGTACTTC | CASSHRFVPYEQYF
15 | . | many | TRBJ1-1 | TRBV4-2 | TGTGCCAGCAGCCAAGTCGAGACAAAGAACACTGAAGCTTTCTTT | CASSQVETKNTEAFF
15 | TRBD1 | . | TRBJ1-6 | TRBV9 | TGTGCCAGCAGCGTAGGTCAGGGGGCAGCTTCACCCCTCCACTTT | CASSVGQGAASPLHF
15 | TRBD2 | . | TRBJ2-7 | TRBV9 | TGTGCCAGCAGCCCTTTACTAGCGGGGGGCGGCGAGCAGTACTTC | CASSPLLAGGGEQYF
15 | . | . | TRBJ2-2 | TRBV20-1 | TGCAGTGCTAGAGTCTCTCTAGCGAGCACCGGGGAGCTGTTTTTT | CSARVSLASTGELFF
12 | . | . | TRBJ2-7 | TRBV6-2/TRBV6-3 | TGTGCCAGCAGTTACCTGGCGGGCGAGCAGTACTTC | CASSYLAGEQYF
15 | . | . | TRBJ1-3 | TRBV6-1 | TGTGCCAGCAGCAAAGGGGCCCTCTCTGGAAACACCATATATTTT | CASSKGALSGNTIYF
16 | TRBD2 | . | TRBJ2-2 | TRBV7-2 | TGTGCCAGCAGCCAACGGACTAGCAGGAACACCGGGGAGCTGTTTTTT | CASSQRTSRNTGELFF
16 | . | many | TRBJ2-2 | TRBV7-2 | TGTGCCAGCAGGCCCAGGAGGACTACCAACACCGGGGAGCTGTTTTTT | CASRPRRTTNTGELFF